This passage covers 18 T cell receptor beta chains from one sample sequenced in a study of shared clonotypes between healthy human individuals (dated by TCRdb to about 2020). The library was generated by the immunoSEQ multiplex PCR assay. TCRdb mirrors the immuneACCESS table, restricted to in-frame sequences. Some clones are absent from its copies; in checked studies, under half trace to an unresolved V gene, and the reason for the others is unknown. The sample records over 1.4 million clones, 96% of which are singletons. Clones ranked in the top ten supply about 1% of the sample. What was sequenced was naive CD4+ T cells sorted from blood. Read against the paper, the sample's cell subset or site label means: CD45RA+ positively selected. Receptor source: a young man in good health.

The V call is TRBV5-1, the J call TRBJ2-7, with 8 bases matching TRBD2. J was trimmed by 1 base and V by 6 bases; bases with no gene match: 12. This CDR3 is built from 16 residues. Germline assignment: CDR1 SGHRS and CDR2 YFSETQ. The CDR3: CASMDGKRESSYEQYF. The CDR3 DNA follows: TGCGCCAGCATGGACGGCAAGCGGGAGAGTTCCTACGAGCAGTACTTC.

This clone occurred once. The chain couples TRBV7-9 to TRBJ2-1; the D is unclear. The CDR3 runs 11 residues. Germline CDR1 and CDR2: SEHNR and FQNEAQ (reference sequence). Trimming removed 5 bases from V and 5 bases from J, with 4 bases in between. CDR3 DNA: TGTGCCAGCAGCATAAACAATGAGCAGTTCTTC. Amino acid sequence: CASSINNEQFF.

The chain carries TRBV11-1 and TRBJ2-3, with D unresolved. The CDR3 is 12 residues long. The V end lost 1 base, the J end lost 6 bases, and 5 bases lay between the germline ends. The germline V gene has CDR1 SGHAT and CDR2 FQDESV (reference sequence). CDR3 protein: CASSLGSDTQYF. In nucleotides, the CDR3 is TGTGCCAGCAGCTTAGGATCTGATACGCAGTATTTT.

This clone showed up just once. The chain employs TRBV9 and TRBJ2-1; perhaps TRBD2 as D (5 bases). Germline CDR1 reads SGDLS; CDR2 reads YYNGEE. The CDR3 extends over 14 amino acids. V was clipped by 0 bases and J by 9 bases, with 13 bases between them. CDR3 in DNA: TGTGCCAGCAGCGTAGCTACGAGGGCGGGTGAGCAGTTCTTC. It is translated as CASSVATRAGEQFF.

This clone was seen a single time. V usage is TRBV5-1 and J usage is TRBJ2-7, with 8 bases fitting TRBD2. Germline CDR1 reads SGHRS; CDR2 reads YFSETQ. The CDR3 totals 15 residues. After removal of 0 bases from V and 3 bases from J, the junction contained 5 bases not matched to a gene. The CDR3 protein is CASSLGGGGNYEQYF. The CDR3 DNA reads TGCGCCAGCAGCTTGGGCGGCGGGGGGAACTACGAGCAGTACTTC. The variable domain in full, completed from reference TRBV5-1 and TRBJ2-7, reads KAGVTQTPRYLIKTRGQQVTLSCSPISGHRSVSWYQQTPGQGLQFLFEYFSETQRNKGNFPGRFSGRQFSNSRSEMNVSTLELGDSALYLCASSLGGGGNYEQYFGPGTRLTVT.

The chain recombines TRBV5-1 with TRBJ1-1; D is uncertain. The V and J ends lost 3 bases and 6 bases respectively, with 15 bases between them. Germline V CDR1 and CDR2: SGHRS, YFSETQ. This CDR3 spans 14 amino acids. The CDR3 loop is CASSYGSLQAEAFF. The DNA for the CDR3 is TGCGCCAGCAGCTACGGGAGTCTCCAGGCTGAAGCTTTCTTT.

The chain is built from TRBV6-5 and TRBJ2-7; D may be TRBD1 (7 bases). The germline gives CDR1 MNHEY, CDR2 SVGAGI. The V end lost 6 bases, the J end lost 3 bases, and 15 bases lay between the germline ends. This CDR3 is built from 14 residues. The CDR3 sequence: CASRQGGVGYEQYF. For the CDR3, the DNA is TGTGCCAGCAGGCAGGGGGGTGTAGGCTACGAGCAGTACTTC.

The chain uses TRBV5-1 and TRBJ2-1; TRBD1 matches at 9 bases. This CDR3 contains 14 residues. The germline V gene encodes CDR1 SGHRS and CDR2 YFSETQ. Trimming removed 5 bases from V and 3 bases from J; junction bases left unmatched: 3. This CDR3 reads CASRWDRDYNEQFF. In DNA, the CDR3 is TGCGCCAGCAGATGGGACAGGGACTACAATGAGCAGTTCTTC.

This sequence joins TRBV7-2 and TRBJ1-1; 7 bases are shared with TRBD1. Losses at the gene ends were 4 bases for V and 4 bases for J; bases not matched to a gene: 6. CDR1 and CDR2 (germline): SGHTA, FQGNSA. The CDR3 is made up of 14 amino acids. The DNA of the CDR3 is TGTGCCAGCAGCTCGAGACAGGGATCCACTGAAGCTTTCTTT. This encodes CASSSRQGSTEAFF. Full variable domain (outside the CDR3, taken from reference TRBV7-2 and TRBJ1-1): GAGVSQSPSNKVTEKGKDVELRCDPISGHTALYWYRQSLGQGLEFLIYFQGNSAPDKSGLPSDRFSAERTGGSVSTLTIQRTQQEDSAVYLCASSSRQGSTEAFFGQGTRLTVV.

CDR3 in DNA: TGCGCCAGCAGCTTGGGACAGGGTTTTGAGACCCAGTACTTC. Residues: CASSLGQGFETQYF. The chain employs TRBV5-1 and TRBJ2-5, with 7 bases identical to TRBD1. Germline CDR1 SGHRS, CDR2 YFSETQ. The CDR3 is made up of 14 amino acids. J was trimmed by 5 bases and V by 0 bases; bases with no gene match: 4.

This chain joins TRBV7-9 and TRBJ1-1, with D possibly matching TRBD1 (6 bases). Germline values: CDR1 SEHNR, CDR2 FQNEAQ (reference sequence). The CDR3 spans 17 residues. V was clipped by 5 bases and J by 1 base, with 20 bases between them. The CDR3 here is CASSRLTGLIENTEAFF. The DNA of the CDR3 is TGTGCCAGCAGCCGCCTAACAGGGCTAATTGAGAACACTGAAGCTTTCTTT.

This clone is a singleton in its sample. The chain has TRBV7-3 and TRBJ1-1; D gene uncertain. The germline V and J ends were trimmed by 5 bases and 1 base, with 11 bases remaining between them. The CDR3 is made up of 14 amino acids. The germline gives CDR1 SGHTA, CDR2 FQGTGA. CDR3 sequence: CASSPSGANTEAFF. CDR3 DNA: TGTGCCAGCAGCCCATCAGGAGCGAACACTGAAGCTTTCTTT.

This chain links TRBV2 with TRBJ1-5, with no clear D. CDR3 size: 12 residues. In germline, CDR1 is SNHLY, CDR2 FYNNEI. V lost 4 bases, J lost 8 bases, and 9 bases lay in between. The CDR3 nucleotides are TGTGCCAGCAGTGGCTCCTGGAAGCCCCAGCATTTT. This translates into CASSGSWKPQHF.

This chain uses TRBV10-3 with TRBJ2-7; 10 bases are shared with TRBD2. V was clipped by 6 bases and J by 6 bases; unmatched bases: 11. CDR3 size: 15 residues. The germline CDR1 and CDR2 sequences are ENHRY and SYGVKD. This chain's CDR3 is CAIRRTSGPVGEQYF. The DNA for the CDR3 is TGTGCCATCAGACGGACTAGCGGCCCAGTAGGCGAGCAGTACTTC.

CDR3 in amino acids: CAIRPSPTLGEQYF. The CDR3 DNA is TGTGCCATCAGGCCGAGCCCAACCCTCGGCGAGCAGTACTTC. The V and J genes are TRBV10-3 and TRBJ2-7; D is undetermined. This CDR3 has 14 amino acids. The V end was cut by 6 bases, the J end by 6 bases, with 18 bases between. Germline V gene lookup returns CDR1 ENHRY and CDR2 SYGVKD.

The CDR3 bases are TGTGCCAGCAAGGAGACAGGGGATCAGCCCCAGCATTTT. Translation gives CASKETGDQPQHF. The rearrangement uses TRBV2 and TRBJ1-5, with 8 nucleotides matching TRBD1. Germline assignment: CDR1 SNHLY and CDR2 FYNNEI. This CDR3 contains 13 residues. Unmatched junction bases numbered 4, after V lost 7 bases and J lost 5 bases.

The gene calls are TRBV9 and TRBJ2-5; D call uncertain. The CDR3 has 13 amino acids. The V gene lost 4 bases and the J gene lost 3 bases, with 10 bases spanning the gap. Germline V CDR1 and CDR2: SGDLS, YYNGEE. The CDR3 region has the DNA TGTGCCAGCAGCTCCCCAGCCAAAGAGACCCAGTACTTC. Translating gives CASSSPAKETQYF.

The chain joins TRBV18 to TRBJ1-2, with TRBD1 as a possible D gene (6 bases). Germline CDR1 reads KGHSH; CDR2 reads LQKENI. The CDR3 totals 15 residues. Trimming stripped 6 bases from V and 6 bases from J, with 20 bases between. The CDR3 DNA is TGTGCCAGCTCGCAGGACAGAGAGTGGTTTCATGGCTACACCTTC. It specifies CASSQDREWFHGYTF.